A single sample gave rise to the 9 T cell receptor beta chains below, sequenced in a study of blood T cell repertoires in COVID-19. TCRdb keeps only in-frame clones here, not all; method: immunoSEQ multiplex PCR. The table records some 35,000 clones, roughly 88% of them present only once. Material for sequencing was peripheral blood. All receptors derive from a man aged 60 to 75 with active COVID-19.

This chain joins TRBV28 and TRBJ1-2, with TRBD1 matching over 7 bases. Germline CDR1 is MDHEN and CDR2 is SYDVKM. Unmatched junction bases numbered 10, after V lost 5 bases and J lost 4 bases. This CDR3 region has 15 residues. The CDR3 bases are TGTGCCAGCAGTCTCACCCCGGGACAGCCCTATGGCTACACCTTC. Translated, it gives CASSLTPGQPYGYTF.

The chain recombines TRBV18 with TRBJ2-5; D perhaps matches TRBD1 (5 bases). V was pared by 3 bases and J by 3 bases, with 8 bases between. The CDR3 is made up of 13 amino acids. Germline V gives CDR1 KGHSH, CDR2 LQKENI. DNA of the CDR3: TGTGCCAGCTCACCGGGGCAGGAAGAGACCCAGTACTTC. Translated: CASSPGQEETQYF.

The V gene is TRBV4-1, the J gene TRBJ1-1, with a weak D call TRBD1 (6 bases). CDR3 length: 15 amino acids. Trimming removed 1 base at V and 6 bases at J, with 15 bases between. Germline CDR1 is MGHRA and CDR2 is YSYEKL. The CDR3 region is CASSQGVGGTPEAFF. CDR3 DNA: TGCGCCAGCAGCCAAGGGGTAGGGGGAACCCCTGAAGCTTTCTTT.

The chain recombines TRBV20-1 with TRBJ1-1; 9 nucleotides agree with TRBD1. V lost 3 bases, J lost 6 bases, and 17 bases stayed unmatched. The CDR3 is 17 amino acids. Per germline, CDR1 DFQATT and CDR2 SNEGSKA (reference sequence). The CDR3 here is CSASVLRQGDNGAEAFF. The CDR3, as DNA: TGCAGTGCTAGTGTGCTTAGACAGGGGGACAATGGGGCTGAAGCTTTCTTT.

This chain links TRBV7-9 with TRBJ2-2, with a tentative D call TRBD2 (6 bases). This CDR3 contains 13 residues. The V end was cut by 1 base, the J end by 12 bases, with 12 bases between. The germline V gene encodes CDR1 SEHNR and CDR2 FQNEAQ (reference sequence). The CDR3 spells CASSLEVEGQLFF. The CDR3 nucleotides are TGTGCCAGCAGCTTAGAGGTGGAGGGACAGCTGTTTTTT.

V gene TRBV5-6 combines with J gene TRBJ2-3; TRBD2 agrees at 12 bases. Germline assignment: CDR1 SGHDT and CDR2 YYEEEE. The V gene end was trimmed by 1 base and the J gene end by 4 bases; junction bases not matched to a gene: 7. The CDR3 extends over 17 amino acids. For the CDR3, the DNA is TGTGCCAGCAGCTTGAGCGGACTAGCGGGATATGCAGATACGCAGTATTTT. Translation gives CASSLSGLAGYADTQYF.

For this clone: At one boundary the junction diverges from the germline segment, which might be a read error. This chain uses TRBV3-1 (or the pseudogene TRBV3-2) with TRBJ2-7; 13 bases align to TRBD2. The CDR3 covers 12 residues. Germline CDR1 reads LGHDT; CDR2 reads YNNKEL (reference sequence). Here the CDR3 reads CASSLGTSGNDF. The CDR3 DNA follows: TGTGCCAGCAGCCTCGGGACTAGCGGGAATGACTTC.

V usage is TRBV5-6 and J usage is TRBJ2-1; 7 nucleotides line up with TRBD2. This CDR3 has 15 amino acids. Germline V gene lookup returns CDR1 SGHDT and CDR2 YYEEEE. The V gene end was trimmed by 1 base and the J gene end by 4 bases; junction bases not matched to a gene: 5. In nucleotides, the CDR3 is TGTGCCAGCAGCTTGTGGCTAGCGGCGTACAATGAGCAGTTCTTC. The encoded protein is CASSLWLAAYNEQFF.

This clone was observed a handful of times. V gene TRBV4-1 combines with J gene TRBJ2-2; D uncertain. V lost 0 bases and J 7 bases, leaving 12 bases between the germline ends. CDR1 and CDR2 from the germline V gene are MGHRA and YSYEKL. CDR3 length: 15 residues. The CDR3 spells CASSQDLVSRGELFF. The CDR3 coding sequence is TGCGCCAGCAGCCAAGATTTAGTTTCTCGCGGGGAGCTGTTTTTT.